These T cell receptor beta chains were read from a single sample in a study of Graves' ophthalmopathy and Graves' hyperthyroidism. TCRdb re-analysed the multiplex PCR reads in MiXCR, keeping a single row per CDR3 protein. This table holds a few hundred thousand distinct CDR3 sequences, 39% found once. Sequences were obtained from peripheral blood or thyroid tissue (not recorded which). Receptors originate from an adult man with Graves' hyperthyroidism. The CDR3 runs from the conserved cysteine through the conserved F or W. D genes are given only for firm matches. Rows may omit the clone size; those that give it use once, few, many or a size class.

V: TRBV20-1
J: TRBJ2-2
D: .
size: few
CDR3: CSASPGHNTGELFF
DNA: TGCAGTGCAAGTCCGGGACACAACACCGGGGAGCTGTTTTTT

V: TRBV2
J: TRBJ2-2
D: TRBD1
size: .
CDR3: CATLFTGALATGELFF
DNA: TGTGCCACCCTCTTTACAGGGGCCCTAGCCACCGGGGAGCTGTTTTTT

V: TRBV9
J: TRBJ2-6
D: .
size: many
CDR3: CASSVQGSGANVLTF
DNA: TGTGCCAGCAGCGTCCAGGGTTCTGGGGCCAACGTCCTGACTTTC

V: TRBV6-1
J: TRBJ1-5
D: .
size: .
CDR3: CASSSGDGVGNQPQHF
DNA: TGTGCCAGCAGCTCCGGGGACGGGGTTGGCAATCAGCCCCAGCATTTT

V: TRBV2
J: TRBJ2-1
D: .
size: .
CDR3: CASKGGPSYNEQFF
DNA: TGTGCCAGCAAGGGGGGGCCCTCCTACAATGAGCAGTTCTTC

V: TRBV10-3
J: TRBJ1-6
D: .
size: .
CDR3: CAISESRDSPLHF
DNA: TGTGCCATCAGTGAGTCTAGAGATTCACCCCTCCACTTT

V: TRBV10-3
J: TRBJ1-5
D: .
size: .
CDR3: CAIRAQVGQPQHF
DNA: TGTGCCATCAGGGCACAGGTGGGTCAGCCCCAGCATTTT

V: TRBV6-6
J: TRBJ2-5
D: .
size: many
CDR3: CASSYQGQGETQYF
DNA: TGTGCCAGCAGTTACCAGGGGCAGGGTGAGACCCAGTACTTC

V: TRBV7-2
J: TRBJ2-5
D: .
size: .
CDR3: CASTEQWGGETQYF
DNA: TGTGCCAGCACGGAGCAGTGGGGCGGGGAGACCCAGTACTTC

V: TRBV15
J: TRBJ1-1
D: .
size: many
CDR3: CATSSSRTEAFF
DNA: TGTGCCACCAGCAGCTCTCGAACTGAAGCTTTCTTT

V: TRBV29-1
J: TRBJ1-5
D: TRBD1
size: many
CDR3: CSVETGHNQPQHF
DNA: TGCAGCGTAGAGACAGGGCACAATCAGCCCCAGCATTTT

V: TRBV20-1
J: TRBJ2-6
D: TRBD1
size: .
CDR3: CSALTGGNVLTF
DNA: TGCAGTGCGCTGACAGGGGGCAACGTCCTGACTTTC

V: TRBV29-1
J: TRBJ1-1
D: .
size: .
CDR3: CSVVSGGATEAFF
DNA: TGCAGCGTTGTGTCGGGGGGTGCTACTGAAGCTTTCTTT

V: TRBV29-1
J: TRBJ1-2
D: TRBD1
size: .
CDR3: CSPRQGYYGYAF
DNA: TGCAGCCCGCGACAGGGTTACTATGGCTACGCCTTC

V: TRBV12-3/TRBV12-4
J: TRBJ1-5
D: .
size: few
CDR3: CASSFHPPQRPQHF
DNA: TGTGCCAGCAGTTTTCACCCGCCCCAGCGGCCCCAGCATTTT

V: TRBV7-2
J: TRBJ1-5
D: .
size: many
CDR3: CASSPERADNQPQHF
DNA: TGTGCCAGCAGCCCGGAAAGGGCAGACAATCAGCCCCAGCATTTT